This T cell receptor beta chain was recorded in a study of long-term antiretroviral therapy in people with HIV. The study, taken as a whole, reports: ART adherence, viral resistance and therapy changes were undocumented. In HIV, the repertoires covered a tighter span of CDR3 lengths than in controls.

Treatment of all HIV participants took place in the United States. With regard to this clone: Its matching antigen is unknown.

The CDR3 is made up of 16 amino acids. Between the trimmed V and J ends, which lost 5 bases and 1 base, there was a span of 14 bases. Per germline, CDR1 SGHVS and CDR2 FQNEAQ. Runs used v3.0 of the immunoSEQ assay and were done at survey level. Profiling relied on immunoSEQ multiplex PCR, and the TCRdb table lists in-frame clones only, not all of them. The sample has about 33,000 clones, 95% to 97% seen once. Source: unsorted PBMCs, taken around 6.6 years after starting antiretroviral therapy. This TCR was sampled from a man aged 25-40 years with HIV. The V and J genes are TRBV7-8 and TRBJ2-2; D perhaps matches TRBD2 (5 bases). As DNA, the CDR3 is TGTGCCAGCAGCCCCGGGGTAGCAAGGAACACCGGGGAGCTGTTTTTT. Encoded protein: CASSPGVARNTGELFF.